Listed below are T cell receptor beta chains from one sample, sequenced in a study of OX40 agonist ivuxolimab in advanced cancers. Clones were sequenced by immunoSEQ multiplex PCR, and TCRdb holds only the in-frame ones, with some missing. The table shows 53,000 or so clones, with around 84% occurring only once. Sequencing used CD4+ or CD8+ T cells sorted from blood, obtained in a trial of the OX40 agonist ivuxolimab. These receptors originate from an adult with an advanced solid tumor such as melanoma, head and neck, liver or kidney cancer. Both conserved end residues are part of each CDR3. Fields, in order: CDR3 DNA, CDR3 protein, D gene, J gene, V gene, clone size. A D gene is named only where the DNA matches it firmly. Expanded clones get a size class; other rows say once, few or many, or leave the size out.

CDR3 DNA: TGTGCCACCAGCAGGCCTCGGACAGGGGCCAACACTGAAGCTTTCTTT
CDR3 protein: CATSRPRTGANTEAFF
D gene: TRBD1
J gene: TRBJ1-1
V gene: TRBV15
clone size: NA

CDR3 DNA: TGTGCCAGCAGTGAGGATAGCTCCTATAATTCACCCCTCCACTTT
CDR3 protein: CASSEDSSYNSPLHF
D gene: NA
J gene: TRBJ1-6
V gene: TRBV28
clone size: NA

CDR3 DNA: TGTGCCAGCAGCTTGGAGTGGCAGGGGGGAGGCGGCTACACCTTC
CDR3 protein: CASSLEWQGGGGYTF
D gene: TRBD1
J gene: TRBJ1-2
V gene: TRBV5-5
clone size: NA

CDR3 DNA: TGTGCCAGCGACAGTACCGGGAACACTGAAGCTTTCTTT
CDR3 protein: CASDSTGNTEAFF
D gene: NA
J gene: TRBJ1-1
V gene: TRBV2
clone size: once

CDR3 DNA: TGCAGCGTCCGTTCGACAGAATACGAGCAGTACTTC
CDR3 protein: CSVRSTEYEQYF
D gene: NA
J gene: TRBJ2-7
V gene: TRBV29-1
clone size: NA

CDR3 DNA: TGTGCCAGCAGTCTCCAACCGGGACAGGTCTATGGCTACACCTTC
CDR3 protein: CASSLQPGQVYGYTF
D gene: TRBD1
J gene: TRBJ1-2
V gene: TRBV6-1
clone size: few

CDR3 DNA: TGTGCCAGCAGACCCTACTTGGAGGGCAATCAGCCCCAGCATTTT
CDR3 protein: CASRPYLEGNQPQHF
D gene: NA
J gene: TRBJ1-5
V gene: TRBV6-6
clone size: NA

CDR3 DNA: TGTGCCAGCAGTCGCCCAAGCGGGGGCTCCTACGAGCAGTACTTC
CDR3 protein: CASSRPSGGSYEQYF
D gene: TRBD2
J gene: TRBJ2-7
V gene: TRBV28
clone size: NA

CDR3 DNA: TGTGCCAGCAGCGCCGGGAGCTCGGCCGGGACCGGGGAGCTGTTTTTT
CDR3 protein: CASSAGSSAGTGELFF
D gene: NA
J gene: TRBJ2-2
V gene: TRBV7-6
clone size: NA

CDR3 DNA: TGTGCCAGCAGCCCCGACCCCAGCGGGGTTTACGAGCAGTACTTC
CDR3 protein: CASSPDPSGVYEQYF
D gene: TRBD2
J gene: TRBJ2-7
V gene: TRBV5-5
clone size: medium-sized

CDR3 DNA: TGCAGCGTTGCGGGGGGACTTCACACAGATACGCAGTATTTT
CDR3 protein: CSVAGGLHTDTQYF
D gene: TRBD2
J gene: TRBJ2-3
V gene: TRBV29-1
clone size: few

CDR3 DNA: TGTGCCAGCAGCCCCAACGGGGGAAGGTACGGTGAGCAGTTCTTC
CDR3 protein: CASSPNGGRYGEQFF
D gene: NA
J gene: TRBJ2-1
V gene: TRBV5-4
clone size: NA

CDR3 DNA: TGTGCCACCAGCAGAGACCTAGCGGGCCGCACAGATACGCAGTATTTT
CDR3 protein: CATSRDLAGRTDTQYF
D gene: TRBD2
J gene: TRBJ2-3
V gene: TRBV15
clone size: NA

CDR3 DNA: TGTGCCAGCAGCTTGGCCGGCACGAGCTCCTACAATGAGCAGTTCTTC
CDR3 protein: CASSLAGTSSYNEQFF
D gene: NA
J gene: TRBJ2-1
V gene: TRBV5-4
clone size: NA

CDR3 DNA: TGTGCCAGCAGCCCCGTAGGGGCCTACGAGCAGTACTTC
CDR3 protein: CASSPVGAYEQYF
D gene: NA
J gene: TRBJ2-7
V gene: TRBV7-6
clone size: NA

CDR3 DNA: TGTGCCAGCAGGACTAGGGGGGGGACAGAAGGCAATCAGCCCCAGCATTTT
CDR3 protein: CASRTRGGTEGNQPQHF
D gene: TRBD1
J gene: TRBJ1-5
V gene: TRBV27
clone size: NA

CDR3 DNA: TGTGCCAGCCAGGGGGACGGCTACACCTTC
CDR3 protein: CASQGDGYTF
D gene: TRBD1
J gene: TRBJ1-2
V gene: TRBV28
clone size: NA